These 26 T cell receptor beta chains were all obtained from the same sample, sequenced in a study of chemoradiotherapy in HPV16-positive cancers. Generated by immunoSEQ multiplex PCR, the TCRdb table keeps only in-frame clones and is missing some. This table has more than 1,000 clones, around 91% appearing once. Sequences were derived from tumor tissue, sampled from a patient who underwent chemoradiotherapy. The receptors stem from a human donor with HPV-associated anogenital cancer.

This chain links TRBV29-1 with TRBJ1-1, with 7 nucleotides matching TRBD1. V lost 5 bases to trimming and J lost 5 bases; unmatched junction nucleotides: 14. Germline assignment: CDR1 SQVTM and CDR2 ANQGSEA. This CDR3 contains 15 residues. As DNA, the CDR3 is TGCAGCGTTTTAGGTCAGGGGGGGGTGAGGACTGAAGCTTTCTTT. As protein: CSVLGQGGVRTEAFF.

This chain uses TRBV27 with TRBJ2-7; 11 bases agree with TRBD1. The CDR3 totals 14 residues. With V trimmed by 4 bases and J by 3 bases, 2 bases remained unmatched. Germline assignment: CDR1 MNHEY and CDR2 SMNVEV (reference sequence). For the CDR3, the DNA is TGTGCCAGCAGTTGGACAGGGGGCGGCTACGAGCAGTACTTC. Residues: CASSWTGGGYEQYF.

The V gene is TRBV7-9, the J gene TRBJ1-1; weak D call: TRBD1 (5 bases). Germline CDR1 SEHNR, CDR2 FQNEAQ (reference sequence). V was trimmed by 1 base and J by 4 bases, leaving 7 bases between them. CDR3 length: 13 amino acids. The CDR3 bases are TGTGCCAGCAGCTTAGGGGGCGGCACTGAAGCTTTCTTT. Translation gives CASSLGGGTEAFF. Together with reference TRBV7-9 and TRBJ1-1, the CDR3 gives the full variable domain: DTGVSQNPRHKITKRGQNVTFRCDPISEHNRLYWYRQTLGQGPEFLTYFQNEAQLEKSRLLSDRFSAERPKGSFSTLEIQRTEQGDSAMYLCASSLGGGTEAFFGQGTRLTVV.

The genes are TRBV2 and TRBJ1-6, with no clear D. The CDR3 has 14 residues. The germline V and J ends were trimmed by 4 bases and 10 bases, with 14 bases remaining between them. Germline CDR1 is SNHLY and CDR2 is FYNNEI. CDR3 bases: TGTGCCAGCAGTGGGATTTCGTCCCGGTCACCCCTCCACTTT. As protein: CASSGISSRSPLHF.

The V and J genes are TRBV7-2 and TRBJ2-3; TRBD2 matches at 7 bases. There are 14 residues in the CDR3. In germline, CDR1 is SGHTA, CDR2 FQGNSA. Trimming at V came to 2 bases and at J to 3 bases, leaving 2 bases not matched to a gene. CDR3 in amino acids: CASSLSGGTDTQYF. The CDR3 DNA reads as TGTGCCAGCAGCTTATCCGGGGGGACAGATACGCAGTATTTT.

V is TRBV6-1 and J is TRBJ1-2, with 7 bases that match TRBD1. Germline V CDR1 and CDR2: MNHNS, SASEGT. The CDR3 has 15 residues. V shed 5 bases, J shed 6 bases, and the junction held 12 bases outside the gene matches. CDR3 in DNA: TGTGCCAGCAGTAAACTGCCAAAAACAGGGGATGGCTACACCTTC. Protein product: CASSKLPKTGDGYTF.

The V gene is TRBV7-3, the J gene TRBJ2-6; D is unresolved. Germline-derived CDR1 and CDR2 are SGHTA and FQGTGA. Trimming left V 3 bases short and J 0 bases short, with 6 bases between. This CDR3 is 15 amino acids long. Here the CDR3 reads CASSFTTSGANVLTF. The CDR3 DNA reads as TGTGCCAGCAGCTTTACTACCTCTGGGGCCAACGTCCTGACTTTC.

This rearrangement joins TRBV7-2 to TRBJ2-7; 7 nucleotides agree with TRBD1. CDR1 is SGHTA and CDR2 is FQGNSA in the germline V gene. The length of the CDR3 is 15 residues. After removal of 5 bases from V and 3 bases from J, the junction contained 10 bases not matched to a gene. The CDR3 spells CASSARQGRIYEQYF. The CDR3 bases are TGTGCCAGCAGCGCCCGACAGGGAAGGATCTACGAGCAGTACTTC.

The chain couples TRBV7-9 to TRBJ1-1; no reliable D call. This CDR3 contains 13 residues. Germline V CDR1 and CDR2: SEHNR, FQNEAQ (reference sequence). V lost 5 bases and J 4 bases, leaving 11 bases between the germline ends. CDR3 protein: CASSEPWGTEAFF. CDR3 nucleotide sequence: TGTGCCAGCAGCGAACCCTGGGGCACTGAAGCTTTCTTT.

The genes are TRBV6-1 and TRBJ2-7, with TRBD1 matching over 8 bases. V dropped 1 base and J dropped 1; count of bases not matched to a gene: 3. The CDR3 totals 15 residues. Germline CDR1 reads MNHNS; CDR2 reads SASEGT. Here the CDR3 reads CASSEGTGGSYEQYF. Written as DNA, the CDR3 is TGTGCCAGCAGTGAAGGAACAGGGGGTTCCTACGAGCAGTACTTC.

This chain connects TRBV6-5 to TRBJ1-5; TRBD1 matches 7 bases. In germline, CDR1 is MNHEY, CDR2 SVGAGI. The length of the CDR3 is 15 residues. Trimming cost V 8 bases and J 2 bases; bases outside gene matches: 9. The CDR3 is CASGKGGYGNQPQHF. CDR3 sequence (DNA): TGTGCCAGCGGGAAAGGGGGCTATGGCAATCAGCCCCAGCATTTT.

The rearrangement uses TRBV7-2 and TRBJ2-1; weak D call: TRBD2 (5 bases). V was clipped by 1 base and J by 6 bases, with 13 bases between them. The CDR3 totals 15 residues. Germline V gene lookup returns CDR1 SGHTA and CDR2 FQGNSA. CDR3 in DNA: TGTGCCAGCAGCTTAGGTAGCGTAAACAGCAATGAGCAGTTCTTC. Translating gives CASSLGSVNSNEQFF.

The chain has TRBV19 and TRBJ1-2; unclear D gene. Trimming pared 4 bases from V and 4 bases from J, leaving 10 bases between. CDR1 LNHDA and CDR2 SQIVND come from the germline V gene (reference sequence). The CDR3 runs 13 residues. CDR3: CASSNRQSYGYTF. The CDR3 DNA reads TGTGCCAGTAGTAACCGACAAAGCTATGGCTACACCTTC.

J is TRBJ1-5 and V is TRBV2; D gene unclear. In germline, CDR1 is SNHLY, CDR2 FYNNEI. The germline V and J ends were trimmed by 5 bases and 9 bases, with 11 bases remaining between them. The length of the CDR3 is 12 residues. CDR3 sequence (DNA): TGTGCCAGCAGTCCAGGTTGGGGGCCCCAGCATTTT. Its translation: CASSPGWGPQHF.

This chain uses TRBV6-6 with TRBJ1-2; 8 nucleotides align to TRBD1. Germline V CDR1 and CDR2: MNHNY, SVGAGI (reference sequence). The CDR3 covers 13 residues. V trimming: 6 bases; J trimming: 4 bases; junction bases outside the gene matches: 4. CDR3 region: CASSRGQGYGYTF. CDR3 coding DNA: TGTGCCAGCAGCCGTGGACAGGGCTATGGCTACACCTTC.

The chain combines TRBV13 with TRBJ1-5; D uncertain. V was clipped by 0 bases and J by 7 bases, with 4 bases between them. Germline CDR1 reads PRHDT; CDR2 reads FYEKMQ (reference sequence). The CDR3 length is 12 residues. The CDR3 sequence: CASSLGKQPQHF. Here the CDR3 DNA reads TGTGCCAGCAGCTTAGGAAAGCAGCCCCAGCATTTT.

This clone was counted once. The chain employs TRBV7-2 and TRBJ2-7; maybe TRBD2 (7 bases). Looked up from germline, CDR1 is SGHTA and CDR2 is FQGNSA. V gave up 2 bases and J gave up 6 bases, with 14 bases separating them. The CDR3 sequence is 14 residues long. CDR3 sequence: CASSLWGGVGEQYF. The CDR3 coding sequence is TGTGCCAGCAGCTTATGGGGGGGCGTGGGCGAGCAGTACTTC.

This chain uses TRBV27 with TRBJ1-4; TRBD1 matches 9 bases. Germline values: CDR1 MNHEY, CDR2 SMNVEV (reference sequence). The CDR3 sequence is 14 residues long. V lost 6 bases to trimming and J lost 9 bases; unmatched junction nucleotides: 8. Written as DNA, the CDR3 is TGTGCCAGCAGGGGGTTGGGACAGGGTCAAAAACTGTTTTTT. Residues: CASRGLGQGQKLFF.

This chain uses TRBV14 with TRBJ2-1, with TRBD2 matching 9 bases. The CDR3 covers 15 residues. Germline trimming cut 3 bases from V and 2 bases from J; bases unmatched to any gene: 2. The germline CDR1 and CDR2 sequences are SGHDN and FVKESK. The CDR3 loop is CASSHSGGAYNEQFF. In DNA form, the CDR3 reads TGTGCCAGCAGCCATAGCGGGGGAGCCTACAATGAGCAGTTCTTC. Supplemented by reference TRBV14 and TRBJ2-1, the full variable domain reads EAGVTQFPSHSVIEKGQTVTLRCDPISGHDNLYWYRRVMGKEIKFLLHFVKESKQDESGMPNNRFLAERTGGTYSTLKVQPAELEDSGVYFCASSHSGGAYNEQFFGPGTRLTVL.

The CDR3 sequence is CASSSTGISDTGELFF. CDR3 nucleotides: TGCGCCAGCAGCTCGACCGGTATTAGTGACACCGGGGAGCTGTTTTTT. This chain connects TRBV4-3 to TRBJ2-2; unclear D gene. This CDR3 comprises 16 residues. V lost 5 bases, J lost 3 bases, and 16 bases lay in between. The germline gives CDR1 LGHNA, CDR2 YSLEER.

The chain joins TRBV9 to TRBJ1-2; D not resolved. Trimming pared 9 bases from V and 5 bases from J, leaving 11 bases between. Germline-derived CDR1 and CDR2 are SGDLS and YYNGEE. The CDR3 loop spans 11 amino acids. The DNA for the CDR3 is TGTGCCACTAAGGGTGCATATGGCTACACCTTC. Its protein is CATKGAYGYTF.

The J gene is TRBJ2-1, the V gene TRBV7-2; 7 bases are a match to TRBD1. CDR3 size: 16 residues. Germline V gene lookup returns CDR1 SGHTA and CDR2 FQGNSA. J was trimmed by 0 bases and V by 5 bases; bases with no gene match: 7. The DNA of the CDR3 is TGTGCCAGCAGCCCAGGGGGAGCCCGCTCCTACAATGAGCAGTTCTTC. Protein: CASSPGGARSYNEQFF.

The CDR3 nucleotides are TGTGCCAGCAGCTCCCAGCTAGAGCAGTACTTC. It is translated as CASSSQLEQYF. This chain uses TRBV28 with TRBJ2-7; D remains ambiguous. This CDR3 has 11 amino acids. Germline CDR1 is MDHEN and CDR2 is SYDVKM. The germline V and J ends were trimmed by 6 bases and 7 bases, with 10 bases remaining between them.

The J gene is TRBJ1-2, the V gene TRBV7-9, with D maybe TRBD1 (6 bases). V lost 1 base to trimming and J lost 7 bases, with 10 bases between them. The CDR3 is 13 amino acids. Per the germline V gene, CDR1 is SEHNR and CDR2 is FQNEAQ (reference sequence). DNA for the CDR3: TGTGCCAGCAGCTTAGATGGGGGCGGTGGCTACACCTTC. This translates into CASSLDGGGGYTF.

The chain employs TRBV19 and TRBJ2-3; 11 bases agree with TRBD1. Germline CDR1 reads LNHDA; CDR2 reads SQIVND (reference sequence). The CDR3 consists of 16 residues. V was pared by 4 bases and J by 3 bases, with 6 bases of the junction left unmatched. CDR3 coding DNA: TGTGCCAGTAGTAGGACAGGGGGCAGGGGGACAGATACGCAGTATTTT. Translation gives CASSRTGGRGTDTQYF. The full variable domain, in which reference TRBV19 and TRBJ2-3 provide the parts outside the CDR3, is DGGITQSPKYLFRKEGQNVTLSCEQNLNHDAMYWYRQDPGQGLRLIYYSQIVNDFQKGDIAEGYSVSREKKESFPLTVTSAQKNPTAFYLCASSRTGGRGTDTQYFGPGTRLTVL.

The chain couples TRBV28 to TRBJ2-5, with D possibly TRBD2 on 5 matching bases. Trimming pared 5 bases from V and 7 bases from J, leaving 17 bases between. Germline V gives CDR1 MDHEN, CDR2 SYDVKM. The CDR3 totals 14 residues. The CDR3 DNA reads TGTGCCAGCAGTCCCCATAGCGCGTTGGCGACCCAGTACTTC. It is translated as CASSPHSALATQYF.